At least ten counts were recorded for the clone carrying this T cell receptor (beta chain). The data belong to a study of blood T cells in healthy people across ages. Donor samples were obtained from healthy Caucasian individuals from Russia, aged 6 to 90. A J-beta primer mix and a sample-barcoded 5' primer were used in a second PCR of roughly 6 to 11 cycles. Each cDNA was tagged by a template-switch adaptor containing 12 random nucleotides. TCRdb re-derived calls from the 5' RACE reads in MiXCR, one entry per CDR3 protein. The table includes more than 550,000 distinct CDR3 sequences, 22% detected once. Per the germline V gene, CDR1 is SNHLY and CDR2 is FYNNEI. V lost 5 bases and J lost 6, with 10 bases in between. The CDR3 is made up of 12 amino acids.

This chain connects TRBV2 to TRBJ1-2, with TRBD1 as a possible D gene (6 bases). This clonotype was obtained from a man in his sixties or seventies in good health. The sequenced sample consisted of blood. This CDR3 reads CASSLQGNGYTF. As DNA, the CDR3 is TGTGCCAGCAGTTTACAGGGTAATGGCTACACCTTC.